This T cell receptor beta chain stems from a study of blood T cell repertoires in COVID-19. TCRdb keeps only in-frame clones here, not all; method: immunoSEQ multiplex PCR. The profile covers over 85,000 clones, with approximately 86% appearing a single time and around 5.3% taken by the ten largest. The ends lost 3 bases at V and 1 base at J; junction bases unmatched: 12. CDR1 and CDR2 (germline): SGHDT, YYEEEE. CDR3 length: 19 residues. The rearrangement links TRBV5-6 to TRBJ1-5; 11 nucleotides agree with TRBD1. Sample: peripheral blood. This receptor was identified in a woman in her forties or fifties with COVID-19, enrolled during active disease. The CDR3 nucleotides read TGTGCCAGCAGCTCAGGGTCGGGACAGGGGGTCTGGAGCAATCAGCCCCAGCATTTT. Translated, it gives CASSSGSGQGVWSNQPQHF.